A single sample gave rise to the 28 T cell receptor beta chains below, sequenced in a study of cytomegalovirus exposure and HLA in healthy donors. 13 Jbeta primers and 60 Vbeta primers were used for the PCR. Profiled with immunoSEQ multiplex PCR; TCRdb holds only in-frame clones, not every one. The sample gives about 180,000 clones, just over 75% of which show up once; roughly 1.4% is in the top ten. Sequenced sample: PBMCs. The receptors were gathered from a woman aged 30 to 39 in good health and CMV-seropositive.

CDR3 nucleotides: TGTGCCAGCAGCTTAGCCCACGGAGGGGTGAAGACAGATACGCAGTATTTT. As protein: CASSLAHGGVKTDTQYF. The chain joins TRBV11-3 to TRBJ2-3; D is possibly TRBD2 (6 bases). The germline gives CDR1 SGHNT, CDR2 YENEEA. Deletions cut 1 base from V and 3 bases from J, with 17 bases between. This CDR3 spans 17 amino acids.

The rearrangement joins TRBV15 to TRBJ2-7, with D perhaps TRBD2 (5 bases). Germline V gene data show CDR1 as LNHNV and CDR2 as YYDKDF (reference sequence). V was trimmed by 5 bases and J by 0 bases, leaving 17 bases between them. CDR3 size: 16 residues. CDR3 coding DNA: TGTGCCACCAGCTTCTACGGACGGACTTCCTCCTACGAGCAGTACTTC. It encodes CATSFYGRTSSYEQYF.

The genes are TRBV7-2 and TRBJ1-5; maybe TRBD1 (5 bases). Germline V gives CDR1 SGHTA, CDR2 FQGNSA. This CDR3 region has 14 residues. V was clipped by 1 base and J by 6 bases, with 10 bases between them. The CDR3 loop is CASSLGGVSQPQHF. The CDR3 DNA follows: TGTGCCAGCAGCTTAGGGGGGGTGAGTCAGCCCCAGCATTTT.

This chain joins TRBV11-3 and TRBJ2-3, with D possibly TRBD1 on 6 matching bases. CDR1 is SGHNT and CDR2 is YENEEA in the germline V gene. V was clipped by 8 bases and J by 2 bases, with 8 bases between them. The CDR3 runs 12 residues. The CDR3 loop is CASGGDTDTQYF. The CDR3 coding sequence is TGTGCCAGCGGGGGCGACACAGATACGCAGTATTTT.

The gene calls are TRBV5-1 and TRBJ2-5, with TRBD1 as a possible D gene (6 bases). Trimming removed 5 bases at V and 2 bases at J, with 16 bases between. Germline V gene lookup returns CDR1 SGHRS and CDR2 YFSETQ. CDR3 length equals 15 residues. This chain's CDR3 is CASSPDSPGQETQYF. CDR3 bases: TGCGCCAGCAGTCCGGACAGCCCGGGACAAGAGACCCAGTACTTC.

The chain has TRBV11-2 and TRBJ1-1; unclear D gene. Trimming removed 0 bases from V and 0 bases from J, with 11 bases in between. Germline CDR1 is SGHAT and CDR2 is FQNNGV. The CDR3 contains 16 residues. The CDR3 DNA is TGTGCCAGCAGCTTAGATCGGGGAGCCTTGAACACTGAAGCTTTCTTT. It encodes CASSLDRGALNTEAFF.

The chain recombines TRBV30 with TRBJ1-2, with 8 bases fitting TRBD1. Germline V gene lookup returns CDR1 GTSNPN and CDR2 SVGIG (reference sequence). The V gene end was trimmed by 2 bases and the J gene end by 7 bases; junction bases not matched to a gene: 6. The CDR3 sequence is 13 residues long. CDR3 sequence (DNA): TGTGCCTGGAGTTCACAGGGGACAGGTGGCTACACCTTC. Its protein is CAWSSQGTGGYTF. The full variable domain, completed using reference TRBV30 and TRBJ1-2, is SQTIHQWPATLVQPVGSPLSLECTVEGTSNPNLYWYRQAAGRGLQLLFYSVGIGQISSEVPQNLSASRPQDRQFILSSKKLLLSDSGFYLCAWSSQGTGGYTFGSGTRLTVV.

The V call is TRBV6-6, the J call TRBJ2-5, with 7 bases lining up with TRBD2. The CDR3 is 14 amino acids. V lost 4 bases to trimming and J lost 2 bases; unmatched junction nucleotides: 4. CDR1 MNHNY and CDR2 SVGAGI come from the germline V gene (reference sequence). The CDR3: CASSSSGMQETQYF. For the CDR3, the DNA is TGTGCCAGCAGTTCGAGCGGGATGCAAGAGACCCAGTACTTC.

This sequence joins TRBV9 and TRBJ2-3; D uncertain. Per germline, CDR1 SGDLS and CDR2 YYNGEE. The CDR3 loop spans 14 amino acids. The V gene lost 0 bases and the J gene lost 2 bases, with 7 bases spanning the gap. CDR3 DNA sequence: TGTGCCAGCAGCGTAGATTCCTCCACAGATACGCAGTATTTT. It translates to CASSVDSSTDTQYF.

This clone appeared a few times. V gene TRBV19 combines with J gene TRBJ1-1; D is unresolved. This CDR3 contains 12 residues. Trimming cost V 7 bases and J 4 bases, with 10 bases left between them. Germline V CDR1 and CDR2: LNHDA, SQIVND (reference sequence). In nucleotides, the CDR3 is TGTGCCAGTACTACCAGGTTCACTGAAGCTTTCTTT. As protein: CASTTRFTEAFF.

The CDR3 bases are TGTGCCTGGAGTGTAAAGGGGGCAGGGGGCCTTTCGGACATTCAGTACTTC. Translating it yields CAWSVKGAGGLSDIQYF. The chain links TRBV30 to TRBJ2-4; 8 bases map to TRBD1. Germline V lookup: CDR1 GTSNPN, CDR2 SVGIG (reference sequence). V was clipped by 0 bases and J by 8 bases; unmatched bases: 15. The CDR3 extends over 17 amino acids.

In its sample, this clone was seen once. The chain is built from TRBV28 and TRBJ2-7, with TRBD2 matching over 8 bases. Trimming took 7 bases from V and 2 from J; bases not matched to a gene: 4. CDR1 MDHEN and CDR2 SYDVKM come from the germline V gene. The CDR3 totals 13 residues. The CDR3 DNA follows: TGTGCCAGCACCCCGGGACTAGCCTACGAGCAGTACTTC. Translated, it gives CASTPGLAYEQYF.

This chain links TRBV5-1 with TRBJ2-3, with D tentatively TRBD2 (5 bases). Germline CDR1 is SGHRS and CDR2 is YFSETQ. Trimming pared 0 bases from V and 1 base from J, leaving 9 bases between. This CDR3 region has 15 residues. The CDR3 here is CASSLGGSGTDTQYF. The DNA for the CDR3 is TGCGCCAGCAGCTTGGGCGGTAGCGGCACAGATACGCAGTATTTT.

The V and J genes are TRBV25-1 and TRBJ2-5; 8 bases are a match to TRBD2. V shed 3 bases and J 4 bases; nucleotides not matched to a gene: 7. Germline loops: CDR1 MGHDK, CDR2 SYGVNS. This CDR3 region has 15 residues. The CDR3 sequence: CASSDAGTRRETQYF. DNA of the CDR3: TGTGCCAGCAGTGACGCCGGGACTAGGAGAGAGACCCAGTACTTC. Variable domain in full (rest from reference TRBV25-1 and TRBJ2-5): EADIYQTPRYLVIGTGKKITLECSQTMGHDKMYWYQQDPGMELHLIHYSYGVNSTEKGDLSSESTVSRIRTEHFPLTLESARPSHTSQYLCASSDAGTRRETQYFGPGTRLLVL.

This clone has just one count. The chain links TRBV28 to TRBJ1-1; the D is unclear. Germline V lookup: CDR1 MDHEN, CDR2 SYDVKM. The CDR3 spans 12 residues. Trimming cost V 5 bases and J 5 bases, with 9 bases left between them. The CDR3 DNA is TGTGCCAGCAGTCCGTGGAGTACTGAAGCTTTCTTT. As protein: CASSPWSTEAFF.

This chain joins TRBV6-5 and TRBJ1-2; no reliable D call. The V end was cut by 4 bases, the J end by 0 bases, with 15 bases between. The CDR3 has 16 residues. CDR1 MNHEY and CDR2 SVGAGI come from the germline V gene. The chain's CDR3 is CASSSLPRTANYGYTF. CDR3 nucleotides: TGTGCCAGCAGTTCCCTCCCCAGGACTGCTAACTATGGCTACACCTTC.

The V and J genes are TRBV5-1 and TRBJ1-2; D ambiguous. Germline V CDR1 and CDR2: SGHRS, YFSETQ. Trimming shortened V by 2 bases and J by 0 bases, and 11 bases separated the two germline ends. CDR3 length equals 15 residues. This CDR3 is CASSFNPNANYGYTF. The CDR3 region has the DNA TGCGCCAGCAGCTTTAACCCTAACGCTAACTATGGCTACACCTTC.

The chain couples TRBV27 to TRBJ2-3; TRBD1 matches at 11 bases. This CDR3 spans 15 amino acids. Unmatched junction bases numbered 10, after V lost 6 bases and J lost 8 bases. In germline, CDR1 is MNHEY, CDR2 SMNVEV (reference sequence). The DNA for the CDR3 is TGTGCCAGCAGCCGCGGACAGGGGGCTTTGGGTACGCAGTATTTT. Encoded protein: CASSRGQGALGTQYF.

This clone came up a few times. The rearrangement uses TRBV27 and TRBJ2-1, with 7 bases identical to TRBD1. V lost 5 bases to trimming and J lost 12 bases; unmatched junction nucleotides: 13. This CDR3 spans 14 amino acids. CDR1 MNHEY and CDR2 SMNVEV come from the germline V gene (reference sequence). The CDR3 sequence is CASSAGTVGLGQFF. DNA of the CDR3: TGTGCCAGCAGTGCCGGGACAGTAGGGTTAGGGCAGTTCTTC.

The CDR3 nucleotides read TGTGCCAGCATCCTCGAGGACAGAGGCCAATACAATGAGCAGTTCTTC. Encoded protein: CASILEDRGQYNEQFF. The chain couples TRBV7-8 to TRBJ2-1; tentatively, D is TRBD1 (6 bases). Germline V CDR1 and CDR2: SGHVS, FQNEAQ. The CDR3 length is 16 residues. V was clipped by 7 bases and J by 4 bases, with 20 bases between them. Full variable domain (rest looked up from reference TRBV7-8 and TRBJ2-1): GAGVSQSPRYKVAKRGQDVALRCDPISGHVSLFWYQQALGQGPEFLTYFQNEAQLDKSGLPSDRFFAERPEGSVSTLKIQRTQQEDSAVYLCASILEDRGQYNEQFFGPGTRLTVL.

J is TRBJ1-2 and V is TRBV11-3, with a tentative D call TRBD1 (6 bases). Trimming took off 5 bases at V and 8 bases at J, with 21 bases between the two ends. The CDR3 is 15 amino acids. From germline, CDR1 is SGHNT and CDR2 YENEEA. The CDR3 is CASSPAGQPKGGYTF. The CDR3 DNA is TGTGCCAGCAGCCCCGCCGGACAGCCGAAGGGGGGCTACACCTTC. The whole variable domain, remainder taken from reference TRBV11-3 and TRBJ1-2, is EAGVVQSPRYKIIEKKQPVAFWCNPISGHNTLYWYLQNLGQGPELLIRYENEEAVDDSQLPKDRFSAERLKGVDSTLKIQPAELGDSAVYLCASSPAGQPKGGYTFGSGTRLTVV.

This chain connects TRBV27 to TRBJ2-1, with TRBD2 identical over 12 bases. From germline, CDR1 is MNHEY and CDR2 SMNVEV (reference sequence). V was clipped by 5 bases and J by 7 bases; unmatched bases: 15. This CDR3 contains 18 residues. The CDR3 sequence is CASSLKPFLAGGRNEQFF. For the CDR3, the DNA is TGTGCCAGCAGTCTAAAACCCTTCCTAGCGGGAGGGAGGAATGAGCAGTTCTTC.

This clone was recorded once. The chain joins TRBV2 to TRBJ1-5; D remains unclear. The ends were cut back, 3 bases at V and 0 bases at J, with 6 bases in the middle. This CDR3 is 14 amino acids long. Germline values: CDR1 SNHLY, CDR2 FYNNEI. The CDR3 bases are TGTGCCAGCAGTGACGGGGATAGCAATCAGCCCCAGCATTTT. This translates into CASSDGDSNQPQHF.

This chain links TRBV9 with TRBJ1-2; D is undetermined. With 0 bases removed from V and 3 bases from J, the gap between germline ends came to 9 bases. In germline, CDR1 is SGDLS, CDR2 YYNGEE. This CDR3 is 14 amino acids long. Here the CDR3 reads CASSVGGEDYGYTF. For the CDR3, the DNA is TGTGCCAGCAGCGTAGGCGGAGAGGACTATGGCTACACCTTC.

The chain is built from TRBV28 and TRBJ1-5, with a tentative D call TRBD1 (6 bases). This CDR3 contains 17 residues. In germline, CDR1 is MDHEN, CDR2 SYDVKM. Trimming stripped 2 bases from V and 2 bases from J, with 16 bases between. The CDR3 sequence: CASSLRGRGAGNQPQHF. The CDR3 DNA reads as TGTGCCAGCAGTTTAAGAGGGCGGGGGGCTGGCAATCAGCCCCAGCATTTT.

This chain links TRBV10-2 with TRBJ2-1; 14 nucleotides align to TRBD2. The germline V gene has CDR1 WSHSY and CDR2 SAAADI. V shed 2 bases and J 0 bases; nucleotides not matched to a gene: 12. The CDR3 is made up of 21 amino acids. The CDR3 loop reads CASSETTRTSGRMSSYNEQFF. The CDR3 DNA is TGCGCCAGCAGTGAGACCACCCGGACTAGCGGGAGGATGAGCTCCTACAATGAGCAGTTCTTC.

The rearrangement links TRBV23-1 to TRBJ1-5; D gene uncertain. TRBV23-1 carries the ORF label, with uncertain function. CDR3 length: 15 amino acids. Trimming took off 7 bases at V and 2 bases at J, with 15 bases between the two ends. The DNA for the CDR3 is TGCGCCAGCACCCAAGGATGGCAGGGCAATCAGCCCCAGCATTTT. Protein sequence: CASTQGWQGNQPQHF.

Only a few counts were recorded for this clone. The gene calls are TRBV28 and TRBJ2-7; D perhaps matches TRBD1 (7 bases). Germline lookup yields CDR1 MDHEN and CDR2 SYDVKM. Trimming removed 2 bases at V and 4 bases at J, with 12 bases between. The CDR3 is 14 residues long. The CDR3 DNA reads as TGTGCCAGCAGTTTACTGCAGGGGGGATACGAGCAGTACTTC. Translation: CASSLLQGGYEQYF.